A selection of T cell receptor beta chains follows, all from one sample in a study of T cell responses to AZD1222 COVID-19 vaccine. Clones were sequenced by immunoSEQ multiplex PCR, and TCRdb holds only the in-frame ones, with some missing. The table shows some 190,000 clones, with 85% to 90% occurring only once. Here the sequenced sample was peripheral blood, taken on day 0 of AZD1222 vaccination. These receptors came from an adult in good health. Both conserved end residues are part of each CDR3. The D gene is left open where the match is weak. The size entry is marked missing in some rows and otherwise reads once, few, many or a size class.

clone size: .; V gene: TRBV11-3; D gene: .; J gene: TRBJ2-7; CDR3 DNA: TGTGCCAGCAGCACCCGGGCCGGGCAGAACGAGCAGTACTTC; CDR3 protein: CASSTRAGQNEQYF
clone size: .; V gene: TRBV10-1; D gene: .; J gene: TRBJ1-4; CDR3 DNA: TGCGCCAGCATTGTAGAAATGACAGCAAGTACAACTAATGAAAAACTGTTTTTT; CDR3 protein: CASIVEMTASTTNEKLFF
clone size: .; V gene: TRBV10-3; D gene: .; J gene: TRBJ1-1; CDR3 DNA: TGTGCCATCAGGGAGACAGGACAGAACACTGAAGCTTTCTTT; CDR3 protein: CAIRETGQNTEAFF
clone size: .; V gene: TRBV7-9; D gene: .; J gene: TRBJ1-2; CDR3 DNA: TGTGCCAGCAGCCCCACACCCAGGTCGGGGAACTTCTATGGCTACACCTTC; CDR3 protein: CASSPTPRSGNFYGYTF
clone size: .; V gene: TRBV19; D gene: TRBD1; J gene: TRBJ1-2; CDR3 DNA: TGTGCCAGTAGTCCCACAGGGGGGGCAAGTGGCTACACCTTC; CDR3 protein: CASSPTGGASGYTF
clone size: few; V gene: TRBV27; D gene: .; J gene: TRBJ1-5; CDR3 DNA: TGTGCCAGCAGTTTATTTCAGGATCAGGGAGGTCAGCCCCAGCATTTT; CDR3 protein: CASSLFQDQGGQPQHF
clone size: once; V gene: TRBV7-9; D gene: TRBD1; J gene: TRBJ2-5; CDR3 DNA: TGTGCCAGCAGCCTATCGACAGGGGTAAAAGAGACCCAGTACTTC; CDR3 protein: CASSLSTGVKETQYF
clone size: .; V gene: TRBV20-1; D gene: .; J gene: TRBJ2-3; CDR3 DNA: TGCAGTGCTTATAGGCTTGATACGCAGTATTTT; CDR3 protein: CSAYRLDTQYF
clone size: .; V gene: TRBV7-9; D gene: TRBD1; J gene: TRBJ1-2; CDR3 DNA: TGTGCCAGCAGCCCACAGGGGTACGATGGCTACACCTTC; CDR3 protein: CASSPQGYDGYTF
clone size: .; V gene: TRBV4-3; D gene: TRBD2; J gene: TRBJ2-2; CDR3 DNA: TGCGCCAGCAGCCACACGGGGGGCACCGGGGAGCTGTTTTTT; CDR3 protein: CASSHTGGTGELFF
clone size: .; V gene: TRBV5-1; D gene: TRBD2; J gene: TRBJ2-3; CDR3 DNA: TGCGCCAGCAGCCCCCTAGCGGGGGAGACAGATACGCAGTATTTT; CDR3 protein: CASSPLAGETDTQYF
clone size: .; V gene: TRBV6-2/TRBV6-3; D gene: .; J gene: TRBJ2-1; CDR3 DNA: TGTGCCAGCAGTTACGGTCCAGAGCAGTTCTTC; CDR3 protein: CASSYGPEQFF
clone size: .; V gene: TRBV5-1; D gene: TRBD2; J gene: TRBJ2-7; CDR3 DNA: TGCGCCAGCAAAGCAACTAGCGGGTCAACCTACGAGCAGTACTTC; CDR3 protein: CASKATSGSTYEQYF
clone size: .; V gene: TRBV7-2; D gene: .; J gene: TRBJ2-1; CDR3 DNA: TGTGCCAGCAGCCCTGCCGGGCTGGGGTCACAGTTCTTC; CDR3 protein: CASSPAGLGSQFF
clone size: .; V gene: TRBV18; D gene: TRBD2; J gene: TRBJ2-1; CDR3 DNA: TGTGCCAGCTCACCACCGTCGCGGGGGGGCAATGAGCAGTTCTTC; CDR3 protein: CASSPPSRGGNEQFF
clone size: .; V gene: TRBV6-5; D gene: TRBD1; J gene: TRBJ1-5; CDR3 DNA: TGTGCCAGCAGTTGGGGGACAGGGGGCGATCAGCCCCAGCATTTT; CDR3 protein: CASSWGTGGDQPQHF
clone size: .; V gene: TRBV6-5; D gene: TRBD2; J gene: TRBJ2-2; CDR3 DNA: TGTGCCAGCAGCAATAGCGGGGAAAACACCGGGGAGCTGTTTTTT; CDR3 protein: CASSNSGENTGELFF
clone size: .; V gene: TRBV19; D gene: .; J gene: TRBJ2-1; CDR3 DNA: TGTGCCAGTAGTATAGGGGGGCTAGATGAGCAGTTCTTC; CDR3 protein: CASSIGGLDEQFF
clone size: .; V gene: TRBV5-1; D gene: .; J gene: TRBJ2-2; CDR3 DNA: TGCGCCAGCAGCTTATCACAGGGATTGAACACCGGGGAGCTGTTTTTT; CDR3 protein: CASSLSQGLNTGELFF
clone size: .; V gene: TRBV7-9; D gene: .; J gene: TRBJ1-6; CDR3 DNA: TGTGCCAGCAGCTTGGGGTCACCCCTCCACTTT; CDR3 protein: CASSLGSPLHF
clone size: .; V gene: TRBV11-2; D gene: TRBD2; J gene: TRBJ2-1; CDR3 DNA: TGTGCCAGCAGCTTACGAATAGCGGGGGGTGGTTTCGATGAGCAGTTCTTC; CDR3 protein: CASSLRIAGGGFDEQFF
clone size: .; V gene: TRBV10-1; D gene: TRBD2; J gene: TRBJ2-1; CDR3 DNA: TGCGCCAGCGGTAGAGCGGGGGGGAAGGTTGATGAGCAGTTCTTC; CDR3 protein: CASGRAGGKVDEQFF
clone size: .; V gene: TRBV5-6; D gene: .; J gene: TRBJ1-2; CDR3 DNA: TGTGCCAGCAGCTTGGCCGGGTCGGGGCTCGATGGGCGAGGCTACACCTTC; CDR3 protein: CASSLAGSGLDGRGYTF
clone size: few; V gene: TRBV12-5; D gene: .; J gene: TRBJ2-4; CDR3 DNA: TGTGCTAGTGGTTTGGTAAGTGAGGACACCAAAAACATTCAGTACTTC; CDR3 protein: CASGLVSEDTKNIQYF